Sequencing of this T cell receptor (beta chain) was carried out in a study of T cell changes during pregnancy in multiple sclerosis. The germline gives CDR1 WSHSY, CDR2 SAAADI. V gave up 4 bases and J gave up 6 bases, with 16 bases separating them. The CDR3 has 14 amino acids. The table came from immunoSEQ multiplex PCR; TCRdb's copy has only in-frame clones and leaves some out. In the table there are a few thousand clones, around 86% of which are singletons. This receptor was obtained from a female donor in good health, enrolled as a control in a pregnancy study. The chain joins TRBV10-2 to TRBJ2-7; D may be TRBD1 (6 bases). Here the sequenced sample was CD8+ T cells from peripheral blood mononuclear cells, taken in the first trimester of pregnancy. CDR3 DNA: TGCGCCAGCAGTGTGCCGGCAGGGGTAAGCGAGCAGTACTTC. Residues: CASSVPAGVSEQYF.